This T cell receptor beta chain is from a study of T cells in localized non-small cell lung cancer. General study findings and limits: Higher blood T cell density went with longer overall survival. Highest T cell clonality was seen in uninvolved adjacent lung, surpassing that measured in tumor. Adjacent lung had a median approximately 57 of the 100 largest tumor clones.

The germline V gene encodes CDR1 MNHEY and CDR2 SVGAGI. CDR3 size: 14 residues. V was clipped by 6 bases and J by 4 bases; unmatched bases: 6. As to this clone: Its antigen is undetermined.

The assay was immunoSEQ multiplex PCR, and TCRdb's table has in-frame clones only and misses some. Of about 43,000 clones in the sample, around nine tenths were seen once. The V call is TRBV6-5, the J call TRBJ2-7; 10 bases line up with TRBD1. The receptor comes from a woman aged 40 to 75 with stage II lung adenocarcinoma. This specimen consisted of PBMCs, obtained before any cancer treatment. The CDR3 loop is CASSFDRGRYEQYF. In DNA, the CDR3 is TGTGCCAGCAGCTTTGACAGGGGGCGGTACGAGCAGTACTTC.